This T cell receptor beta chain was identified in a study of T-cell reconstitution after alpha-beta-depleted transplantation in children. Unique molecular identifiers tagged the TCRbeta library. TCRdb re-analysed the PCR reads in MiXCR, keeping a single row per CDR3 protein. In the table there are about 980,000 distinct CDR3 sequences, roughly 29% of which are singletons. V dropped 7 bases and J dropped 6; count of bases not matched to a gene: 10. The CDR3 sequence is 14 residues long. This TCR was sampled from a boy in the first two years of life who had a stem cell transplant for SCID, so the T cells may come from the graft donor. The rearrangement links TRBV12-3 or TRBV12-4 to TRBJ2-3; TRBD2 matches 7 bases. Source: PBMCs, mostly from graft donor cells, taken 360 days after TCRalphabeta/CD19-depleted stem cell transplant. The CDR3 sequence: CASTRGDIGDTQYF. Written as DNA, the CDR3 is TGTGCCAGCACCCGGGGGGATATCGGGGATACGCAGTATTTT.